This T cell receptor (beta chain) came from a study of T cell responses to AZD1222 COVID-19 vaccine. Findings of the study overall: Epitopes outside B.1.351 and B.1.1.7 mutated regions reportedly drew nearly half of spike TCRs. Only a handful of AZD1222 recipients were seropositive at baseline.

Measured with immunoSEQ multiplex PCR; TCRdb has only the in-frame clones, and not every one. Of 140,000 to 150,000 clones in the sample, 85% to 95% were seen once. As for this clone: The target antigen is unknown.

The CDR3 sequence is 15 residues long. Germline assignment: CDR1 LNHDA and CDR2 SQIVND (reference sequence). After removal of 6 bases from V and 3 bases from J, the junction contained 8 bases not matched to a gene. This TCR was sampled from an adult in good health. This specimen consisted of peripheral blood, obtained on day 0 of AZD1222 vaccination. The gene calls are TRBV19 and TRBJ1-1; 9 nucleotides match TRBD1. In nucleotides, the CDR3 is TGTGCCAGTAGGGACAGGGGTAATGTGGACACTGAAGCTTTCTTT. Its protein is CASRDRGNVDTEAFF.